This TCR beta chain appears in the sequencing data of a study of blood T cell repertoires in COVID-19. Study information: Sources were T cells, B-cell-depleted T cells, or PBMCs; the material itself was cDNA or gDNA.

In its sample, this clone was seen a few times. Per the original methods: Nucleated cell counts were estimated from reference gene primer amplification. The data were produced by immunoSEQ multiplex PCR, yet TCRdb's version contains in-frame clones alone and is incomplete. V and J calls and clone size come straight from that table; D and trimming were deduced from the DNA. Among fewer than 350,000 clones listed, just over 90% were seen once. The participants were between about 18 and 90 years old and came from roughly 25 US areas. In assigning cohorts, the study relied on participant-reported clinical history. Sample: PBMCs or T cells enriched from blood (not recorded which). This clonotype was sampled from a woman between 35 and 50 years old with acute COVID-19.

The CDR3 region has the DNA TGTGCCTCCCCGGGACACCCGGCAACTAATGAAAAACTGTTTTTT. Protein sequence: CASPGHPATNEKLFF. The chain links TRBV30 to TRBJ1-4; D may be TRBD1 (6 bases). The CDR3 loop spans 15 amino acids. V was cut by 7 bases and J by 0 bases, with 15 bases left in between. CDR1 and CDR2 from the germline V gene are GTSNPN and SVGIG (reference sequence).